The source of this T cell receptor beta chain is a study of PD-L1 blockade in urothelial cancer. Background on the study: Patients initiated atezolizumab in the mid-2010s at 1,200 mg intravenously every 3 weeks. Each blood sample yielded a median of roughly 140,000 T cells.

Germline CDR1 is MNHNS and CDR2 is SASEGT. The CDR3 is made up of 13 amino acids. V lost 3 bases to trimming and J lost 3 bases, with 9 bases between them. Data came from immunoSEQ multiplex PCR; TCRdb stores just in-frame clones and leaves some out. The sample holds 50,000 or so clones; 86% are singletons and the top ten take less than 11%. The sample's time point: peripheral blood 6 weeks after treatment start. Sample contribution per patient ranged from 1 to 8, covering pretreatment and on-treatment. The chain employs TRBV6-1 and TRBJ2-7; no reliable D call. This sequence was found in a man in his sixties with urothelial cancer. The source was PBMCs, collected around atezolizumab (anti-PD-L1) treatment. CDR3 region: CASSDRFNYEQYF. The DNA for the CDR3 is TGTGCCAGCAGTGATCGGTTTAACTACGAGCAGTACTTC.